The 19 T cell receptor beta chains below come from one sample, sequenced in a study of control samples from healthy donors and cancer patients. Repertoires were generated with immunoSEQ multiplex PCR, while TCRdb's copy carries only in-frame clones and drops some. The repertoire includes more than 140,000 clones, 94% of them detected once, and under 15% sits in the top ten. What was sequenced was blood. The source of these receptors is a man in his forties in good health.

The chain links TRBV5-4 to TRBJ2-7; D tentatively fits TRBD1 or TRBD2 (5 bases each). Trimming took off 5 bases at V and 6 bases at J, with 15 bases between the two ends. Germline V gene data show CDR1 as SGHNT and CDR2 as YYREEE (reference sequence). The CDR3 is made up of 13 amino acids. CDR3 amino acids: CASRLAGAGEQYF. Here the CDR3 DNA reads TGTGCCAGCAGACTGGCCGGGGCTGGCGAGCAGTACTTC.

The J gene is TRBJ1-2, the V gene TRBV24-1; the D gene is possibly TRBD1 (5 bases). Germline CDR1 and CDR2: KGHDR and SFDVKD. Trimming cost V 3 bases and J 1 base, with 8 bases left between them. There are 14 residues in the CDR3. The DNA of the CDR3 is TGTGCCACCAGTGATCAGGGCAATAACTATGGCTACACCTTC. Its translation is CATSDQGNNYGYTF.

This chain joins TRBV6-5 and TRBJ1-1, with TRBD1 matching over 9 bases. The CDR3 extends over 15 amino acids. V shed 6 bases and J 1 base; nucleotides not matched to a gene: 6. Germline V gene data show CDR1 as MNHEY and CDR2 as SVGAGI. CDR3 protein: CASRLQQGANTEAFF. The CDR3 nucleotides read TGTGCCAGCAGATTACAACAGGGGGCGAACACTGAAGCTTTCTTT.

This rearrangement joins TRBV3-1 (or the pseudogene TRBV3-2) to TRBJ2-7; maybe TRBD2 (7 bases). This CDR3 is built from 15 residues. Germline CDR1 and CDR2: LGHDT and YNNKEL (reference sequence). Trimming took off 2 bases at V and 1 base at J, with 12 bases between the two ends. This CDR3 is CASSQPRGGSYEQYF. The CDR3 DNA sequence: TGTGCCAGCAGCCAACCAAGGGGGGGGTCCTACGAGCAGTACTTC.

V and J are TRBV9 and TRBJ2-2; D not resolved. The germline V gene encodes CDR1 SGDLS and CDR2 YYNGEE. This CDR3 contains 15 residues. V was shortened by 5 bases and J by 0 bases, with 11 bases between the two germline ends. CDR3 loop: CASSESSPNTGELFF. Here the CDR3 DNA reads TGTGCCAGCAGTGAAAGCAGTCCGAACACCGGGGAGCTGTTTTTT.

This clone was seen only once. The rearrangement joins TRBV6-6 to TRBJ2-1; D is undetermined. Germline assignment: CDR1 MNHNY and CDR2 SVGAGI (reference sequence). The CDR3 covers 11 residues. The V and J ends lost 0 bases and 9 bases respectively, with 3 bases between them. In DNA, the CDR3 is TGTGCCAGCAGTTACTCGTCTGAGCAGTTCTTC. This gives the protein CASSYSSEQFF.

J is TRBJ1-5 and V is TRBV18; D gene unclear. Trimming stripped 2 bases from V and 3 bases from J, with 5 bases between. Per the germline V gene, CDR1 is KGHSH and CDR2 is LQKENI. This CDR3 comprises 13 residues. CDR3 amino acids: CASSPENNQPQHF. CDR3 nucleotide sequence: TGTGCCAGCTCACCAGAGAACAATCAGCCCCAGCATTTT.

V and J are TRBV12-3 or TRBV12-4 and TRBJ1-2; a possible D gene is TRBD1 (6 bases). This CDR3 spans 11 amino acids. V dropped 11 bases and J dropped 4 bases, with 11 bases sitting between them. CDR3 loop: CAAGEGYGYTF. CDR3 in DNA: TGTGCCGCAGGGGAGGGCTATGGCTACACCTTC.

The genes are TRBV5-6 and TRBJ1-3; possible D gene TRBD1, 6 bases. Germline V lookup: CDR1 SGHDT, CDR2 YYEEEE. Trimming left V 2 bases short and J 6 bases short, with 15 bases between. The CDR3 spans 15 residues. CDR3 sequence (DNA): TGTGCCAGCAGCTTAACGGACAGAACGCTAAACACCATATATTTT. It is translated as CASSLTDRTLNTIYF.

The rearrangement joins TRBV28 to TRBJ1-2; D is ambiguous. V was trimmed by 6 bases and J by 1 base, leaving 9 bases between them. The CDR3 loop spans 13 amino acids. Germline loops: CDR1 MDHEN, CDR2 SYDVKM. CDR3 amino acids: CASSPGGNYGYTF. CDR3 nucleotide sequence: TGTGCCAGCAGCCCGGGCGGTAACTATGGCTACACCTTC.

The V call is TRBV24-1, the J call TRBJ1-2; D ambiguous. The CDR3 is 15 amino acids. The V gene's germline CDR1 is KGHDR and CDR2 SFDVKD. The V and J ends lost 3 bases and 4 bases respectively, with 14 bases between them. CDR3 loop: CATSDGLGPSYGYTF. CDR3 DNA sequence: TGTGCCACCAGTGATGGGCTCGGGCCCAGCTATGGCTACACCTTC.

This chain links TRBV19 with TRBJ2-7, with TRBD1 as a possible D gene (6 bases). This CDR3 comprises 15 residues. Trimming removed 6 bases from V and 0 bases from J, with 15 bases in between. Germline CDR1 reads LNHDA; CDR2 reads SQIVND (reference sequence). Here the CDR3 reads CASRPQGRLSYEQYF. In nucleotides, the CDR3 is TGTGCCAGTAGACCTCAGGGGCGCCTCTCCTACGAGCAGTACTTC.

The CDR3 region is CASSRDRVSDTQYF. The CDR3 nucleotides are TGTGCCAGCAGCCGAGACAGGGTGTCCGATACGCAGTATTTT. The chain is built from TRBV11-1 and TRBJ2-3, with TRBD1 identical over 7 bases. Germline CDR1 is SGHAT and CDR2 is FQDESV (reference sequence). The J segment lost 6 bases and the V segment lost 5 bases, leaving 8 bases of the junction unmatched. This CDR3 region has 14 residues. The variable domain in full, with the rest retrieved from reference TRBV11-1 and TRBJ2-3, is EAEVAQSPRYKITEKSQAVAFWCDPISGHATLYWYRQILGQGPELLVQFQDESVVDDSQLPKDRFSAERLKGVDSTLKIQPAELGDSAMYLCASSRDRVSDTQYFGPGTRLTVL.

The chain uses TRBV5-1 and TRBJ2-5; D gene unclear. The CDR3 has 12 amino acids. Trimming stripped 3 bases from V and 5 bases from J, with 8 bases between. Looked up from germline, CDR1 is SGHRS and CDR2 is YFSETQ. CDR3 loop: CASSSPTETQYF. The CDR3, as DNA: TGCGCCAGCAGCTCACCGACGGAGACCCAGTACTTC.

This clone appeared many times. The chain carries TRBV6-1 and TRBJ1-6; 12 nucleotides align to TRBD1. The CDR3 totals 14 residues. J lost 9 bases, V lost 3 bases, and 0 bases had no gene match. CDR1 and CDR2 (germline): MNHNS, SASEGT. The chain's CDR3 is CASSEGQGASPLHF. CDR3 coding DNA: TGTGCCAGCAGTGAGGGACAGGGGGCTTCACCCCTCCACTTT.

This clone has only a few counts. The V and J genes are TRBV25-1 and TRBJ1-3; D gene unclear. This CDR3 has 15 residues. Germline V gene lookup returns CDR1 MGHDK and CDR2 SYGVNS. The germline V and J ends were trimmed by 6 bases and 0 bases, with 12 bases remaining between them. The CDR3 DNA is TGTGCCAGCAGCCAACCCATTAGCTCTGGAAACACCATATATTTT. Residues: CASSQPISSGNTIYF.

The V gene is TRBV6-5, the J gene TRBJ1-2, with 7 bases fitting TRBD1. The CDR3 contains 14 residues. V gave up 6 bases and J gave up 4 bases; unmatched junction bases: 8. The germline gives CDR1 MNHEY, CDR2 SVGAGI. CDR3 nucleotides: TGTGCCAGCAGCCCCGGGACAGCTCCCTATGGCTACACCTTC. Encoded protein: CASSPGTAPYGYTF.

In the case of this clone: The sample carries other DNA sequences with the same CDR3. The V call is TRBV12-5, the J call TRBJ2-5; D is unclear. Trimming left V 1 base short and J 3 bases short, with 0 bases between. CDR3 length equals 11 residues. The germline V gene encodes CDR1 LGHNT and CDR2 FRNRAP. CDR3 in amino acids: CASGLEETQYF. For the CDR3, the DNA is TGTGCTAGTGGTTTGGAAGAGACCCAGTACTTC.

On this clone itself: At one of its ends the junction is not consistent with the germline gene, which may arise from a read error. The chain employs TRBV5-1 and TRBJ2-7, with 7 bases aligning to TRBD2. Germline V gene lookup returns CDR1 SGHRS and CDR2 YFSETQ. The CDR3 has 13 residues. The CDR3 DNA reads TGCGCCAGCGGCTTGGGAGGGGCCGACGAGCAGTACTTC. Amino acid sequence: CASGLGGADEQYF.